These 12 T cell receptor beta chains were all obtained from the same sample, sequenced in a study of shared clonotypes between healthy human individuals. TCRdb's table, derived via immunoSEQ multiplex PCR, lists solely in-frame clones and lacks some. The sample consists of about 2.4 million clones, 93% of them appearing once. The sequenced sample was naive CD4+ T cells from PBMCs. Specified subset: CD45RA+ positively selected. These receptors originate from a man younger than 30 in good health. Some clones in this sample may be carry-over from other donors' samples.

As for this clone: The same CDR3 arises from other DNA sequences in this sample as well. The chain has TRBV18 and TRBJ2-7; TRBD2 is a possible D gene (6 bases). With 3 bases removed from V and 1 base from J, the gap between germline ends came to 10 bases. The CDR3 has 14 residues. CDR1 is KGHSH and CDR2 is LQKENI in the germline V gene. The CDR3 is CASSPGLTSYEQYF. The CDR3 region has the DNA TGTGCCAGCTCACCTGGACTAACATCCTACGAGCAGTACTTC.

The V call is TRBV11-2, the J call TRBJ1-4, with TRBD1 as a possible D gene (5 bases). The germline V gene has CDR1 SGHAT and CDR2 FQNNGV. The CDR3 is 15 residues long. Trimming stripped 3 bases from V and 2 bases from J, with 10 bases between. The CDR3 sequence is CASSFIWGTNEKLFF. CDR3 coding DNA: TGTGCCAGCAGCTTCATCTGGGGCACTAATGAAAAACTGTTTTTT. Variable domain in full (rest from reference TRBV11-2 and TRBJ1-4): EAGVAQSPRYKIIEKRQSVAFWCNPISGHATLYWYQQILGQGPKLLIQFQNNGVVDDSQLPKDRFSAERLKGVDSTLKIQPAKLEDSAVYLCASSFIWGTNEKLFFGSGTQLSVL.

About this clone itself: The sample carries other DNA sequences with the same CDR3. The chain combines TRBV5-1 with TRBJ2-1; 9 bases map to TRBD2. CDR1 and CDR2 from the germline V gene are SGHRS and YFSETQ. The trim removed 1 base at V and 4 bases at J, leaving 3 bases unmatched. The CDR3 is 15 residues long. CDR3 coding DNA: TGCGCCAGCAGCTTGAGTCTAGCGGGGTACAATGAGCAGTTCTTC. Translating gives CASSLSLAGYNEQFF.

The gene calls are TRBV4-3 and TRBJ2-7, with TRBD1 identical over 9 bases. Germline V gives CDR1 LGHNA, CDR2 YSLEER. V lost 1 base, J lost 2 bases, and 6 bases stayed unmatched. The CDR3 is 16 residues long. The chain's CDR3 is CASSQGAGTGPYEQYF. The CDR3 nucleotides read TGCGCCAGCAGCCAAGGGGCCGGGACAGGGCCCTACGAGCAGTACTTC.

The chain joins TRBV29-1 to TRBJ2-3; D tentatively reads TRBD1 or TRBD2 (5 bases each). CDR3 size: 15 residues. The V and J ends lost 1 base and 2 bases respectively, with 13 bases between them. In germline, CDR1 is SQVTM, CDR2 ANQGSEA. This CDR3 is CSVEGRDGSTDTQYF. The CDR3 nucleotides read TGCAGCGTTGAAGGTAGGGACGGCTCCACAGATACGCAGTATTTT.

This chain connects TRBV9 to TRBJ2-3; TRBD2 aligns across 9 bases. The V gene's germline CDR1 is SGDLS and CDR2 YYNGEE. V gave up 0 bases and J gave up 4 bases; unmatched junction bases: 9. CDR3 length: 17 residues. The CDR3 bases are TGTGCCAGCAGCGTAGTCCCGCTAGCGGGGCGCGCAGATACGCAGTATTTT. Translation gives CASSVVPLAGRADTQYF.

The rearrangement uses TRBV5-1 and TRBJ2-7, with 7 nucleotides matching TRBD1. The CDR3 loop spans 16 amino acids. Germline values: CDR1 SGHRS, CDR2 YFSETQ. With V trimmed by 2 bases and J by 3 bases, 11 bases remained unmatched. In DNA form, the CDR3 reads TGCGCCAGCAGCTTTCGCCGTAGGGACAGCGACTACGAGCAGTACTTC. It specifies CASSFRRRDSDYEQYF.

The chain couples TRBV2 to TRBJ2-2; D is perhaps TRBD1 (5 bases). Per the germline V gene, CDR1 is SNHLY and CDR2 is FYNNEI. With 2 bases removed from V and 0 bases from J, the gap between germline ends came to 10 bases. This CDR3 is built from 16 residues. For the CDR3, the DNA is TGTGCCAGCAGTGAAATAAGGGGCTCGAACACCGGGGAGCTGTTTTTT. It is translated as CASSEIRGSNTGELFF.

The chain has TRBV7-7 and TRBJ2-5; D is undetermined. CDR1 and CDR2 (germline): SSHAT, FNYEAQ (reference sequence). This CDR3 is 13 amino acids long. Trimming took 5 bases from V and 5 from J, leaving 12 bases between them. CDR3 nucleotide sequence: TGTGCCAGCAGCGAAAGGATGGAGGAGACCCAGTACTTC. This translates into CASSERMEETQYF. The full variable domain, rest sourced from reference TRBV7-7 and TRBJ2-5, is GAGVSQSPRYKVTKRGQDVTLRCDPISSHATLYWYQQALGQGPEFLTYFNYEAQPDKSGLPSDRFSAERPEGSISTLTIQRTEQRDSAMYRCASSERMEETQYFGPGTRLLVL.

This chain links TRBV15 with TRBJ2-5; the D is unclear. V was trimmed by 0 bases and J by 1 base, leaving 9 bases between them. The CDR3 contains 15 residues. CDR1 and CDR2 from the germline V gene are LNHNV and YYDKDF (reference sequence). The DNA for the CDR3 is TGTGCCACCAGCAGAGATGTGGGCCGCCAAGAGACCCAGTACTTC. Encoded protein: CATSRDVGRQETQYF.

The chain couples TRBV5-1 to TRBJ1-2; tentatively, D is TRBD1 (5 bases). V lost 4 bases and J lost 5, with 15 bases in between. The CDR3 length is 14 residues. Germline-derived CDR1 and CDR2 are SGHRS and YFSETQ. The DNA for the CDR3 is TGCGCCAGCAGCCCAGACACAGGAATGTATGGCTACACCTTC. The encoded protein is CASSPDTGMYGYTF.

To note about this clone: This CDR3 is also generated by other DNA sequences in the sample. The V call is TRBV5-1, the J call TRBJ2-1; 8 nucleotides match TRBD2. Trimming removed 3 bases from V and 7 bases from J; junction bases left unmatched: 3. This CDR3 comprises 13 residues. CDR1 and CDR2 from the germline V gene are SGHRS and YFSETQ. CDR3: CASSSGLANEQFF. CDR3 in DNA: TGCGCCAGCAGCTCAGGACTAGCTAATGAGCAGTTCTTC.